Listed below are T cell receptor beta chains from one sample, sequenced in a study of shared clonotypes between healthy human individuals. Produced via immunoSEQ multiplex PCR; TCRdb's table is partial and in-frame only. The sample consists of some 2.1 million clones, 85% to 95% of them appearing once. The sample was naive CD4+ T cells sorted from blood. The receptors were gathered from a man aged 18-30 years in good health. The CDR3 runs from the conserved cysteine through the conserved F or W. A D gene is named only where the DNA matches it firmly. Only part of the rows carry a size: once, few, many, or a class if the clone is expanded.

TRBJ2-5	-	TRBV11-3	-	CASSLGGGPYQETQYF	TGTGCCAGCAGCTTAGGAGGTGGCCCATACCAAGAGACCCAGTACTTC
TRBJ2-1	-	TRBV10-3	TRBD2	CATGGGSSYNEQFF	TGTGCCACAGGCGGGGGGAGCTCCTACAATGAGCAGTTCTTC
TRBJ1-2	once	TRBV2	-	CASSRTNYGYTF	TGTGCCAGCAGCCGGACTAACTATGGCTACACCTTC
TRBJ2-7	-	TRBV2	-	CASRFETLTYEQYF	TGTGCCAGCAGGTTCGAGACTTTGACCTACGAGCAGTACTTC
TRBJ2-2	-	TRBV7-9	-	CASSFLARRGNRELFF	TGTGCCAGCAGCTTTTTAGCGAGACGCGGTAATCGGGAGCTGTTTTTT
TRBJ2-5	-	TRBV7-9	TRBD2	CASSLAGGGAQETQYF	TGTGCCAGCAGCTTAGCTGGCGGGGGGGCCCAAGAGACCCAGTACTTC
TRBJ2-7	-	TRBV6-6	-	CASSGYWDEQYF	TGTGCCAGCAGTGGGTACTGGGACGAGCAGTACTTC
TRBJ1-2	-	TRBV6-1	-	CASSTSQQGPNGYTF	TGTGCCAGCAGTACCTCACAGCAGGGTCCCAATGGCTACACCTTC
TRBJ2-3	-	TRBV10-3	-	CAISETGLRTDTQYF	TGTGCCATCAGTGAGACAGGGTTGCGCACAGATACGCAGTATTTT
TRBJ1-1	-	TRBV6-5	-	CASSYLGWDTEAFF	TGTGCCAGCAGTTACCTCGGTTGGGACACTGAAGCTTTCTTT
TRBJ2-5	-	TRBV5-4	-	CASSLPGTETQYF	TGTGCCAGCAGCTTGCCAGGGACCGAGACCCAGTACTTC
TRBJ2-7	-	TRBV6-1	-	CASSESGPPVPYEQYF	TGTGCCAGCAGTGAAAGTGGCCCCCCGGTCCCCTACGAGCAGTACTTC
TRBJ1-1	-	TRBV18	-	CASSLGRDTEAFF	TGTGCCAGCTCTCTGGGGAGAGACACTGAAGCTTTCTTT
TRBJ1-1	-	TRBV7-3	-	CASSLDGDTEAFF	TGTGCCAGCAGCTTAGACGGGGACACTGAAGCTTTCTTT
TRBJ1-2	-	TRBV9	-	CASSVDPGNYGYTF	TGTGCCAGCAGCGTAGATCCAGGAAACTATGGCTACACCTTC
TRBJ2-3	-	TRBV1	-	CTWAGGRTDTQYF	TGCACCTGGGCGGGGGGCCGCACAGATACGCAGTATTTT
TRBJ2-2	-	TRBV5-1	TRBD2	CASSPPVGGTNTGELFF	TGCGCCAGCAGCCCCCCCGTGGGGGGGACGAACACCGGGGAGCTGTTTTTT
TRBJ2-7	-	TRBV5-4	TRBD2	CASSPGTSGGSSSYEQYF	TGTGCCAGCAGCCCCGGGACTAGCGGGGGGTCTAGCTCCTACGAGCAGTACTTC
TRBJ1-5	-	TRBV30	-	CAWSGAVSNQPQHF	TGTGCCTGGAGCGGGGCTGTAAGCAATCAGCCCCAGCATTTT
TRBJ1-1	-	TRBV6-5	-	CASSSTAPAEAFF	TGTGCCAGCAGTTCTACGGCCCCGGCTGAAGCTTTCTTT
TRBJ1-4	-	TRBV28	TRBD1	CASSETGPNEKLFF	TGTGCCAGCAGCGAGACAGGGCCTAATGAAAAACTGTTTTTT
TRBJ1-2	once	TRBV28	-	CASTLTSYSGYTF	TGTGCCAGCACCCTGACATCCTACTCGGGCTACACCTTC
TRBJ1-1	-	TRBV29-1	-	CSVALQAEKLSAFF	TGCAGCGTTGCTCTTCAAGCCGAAAAGCTAAGCGCTTTCTTT
TRBJ1-1	-	TRBV10-1	-	CASSESGRGAFF	TGCGCCAGCAGTGAGTCGGGACGAGGCGCTTTCTTT
TRBJ1-2	-	TRBV28	-	CASSPRTLVYGYTF	TGTGCCAGCAGTCCGCGGACGTTAGTCTATGGCTACACCTTC
TRBJ2-7	-	TRBV28	-	CASQRNYEQYF	TGTGCCAGCCAGCGGAACTACGAGCAGTACTTC
TRBJ2-5	-	TRBV18	-	CASSPPGHGVETQYF	TGTGCCAGCTCACCACCGGGGCACGGTGTGGAGACCCAGTACTTC
TRBJ2-7	-	TRBV27	-	CASSLSGSSGPYEQYF	TGTGCCAGCAGTTTATCGGGGTCCAGCGGGCCCTACGAGCAGTACTTC
TRBJ1-3	-	TRBV7-2	-	CASSLSSGNTIYF	TGTGCCAGCAGCTTAAGCTCTGGAAACACCATATATTTT
TRBJ2-1	-	TRBV19	-	CASGPQWNEQFF	TGTGCCAGTGGACCCCAGTGGAATGAGCAGTTCTTC
TRBJ2-2	-	TRBV27	TRBD1	CASSLLTWGTGDTGELFF	TGTGCCAGCAGTTTATTGACGTGGGGGACAGGGGATACCGGGGAGCTGTTTTTT
TRBJ2-1	-	TRBV6-1	TRBD1	CASSASGQNNEQFF	TGTGCCAGCAGTGCCTCGGGACAGAACAATGAGCAGTTCTTC
TRBJ2-5	once	TRBV2	TRBD2	CASSGTSGRVETQYF	TGTGCCAGCAGTGGGACTAGCGGGAGAGTAGAGACCCAGTACTTC
TRBJ1-3	once	TRBV6-1	-	CASRPDRLSGNTIYF	TGTGCCAGCAGACCCGACAGGCTCTCTGGAAACACCATATATTTT
TRBJ1-1	-	TRBV28	-	CASNERNTEAFF	TGTGCCAGCAATGAGAGGAACACTGAAGCTTTCTTT
TRBJ1-5	-	TRBV9	TRBD1	CASSAGDRATPQHF	TGTGCCAGCAGCGCCGGGGACAGGGCGACGCCCCAGCATTTT
TRBJ1-5	once	TRBV4-1	TRBD1	CASSQERGTGNQPQHF	TGCGCCAGCAGCCAAGAGAGGGGGACAGGCAATCAGCCCCAGCATTTT
TRBJ1-5	once	TRBV27	-	CASSLRGAVNQPQHF	TGTGCCAGCAGTTTAAGGGGGGCCGTCAATCAGCCCCAGCATTTT
TRBJ1-4	once	TRBV5-1	-	CASSLNRPTNEKLFF	TGCGCCAGCAGCTTAAACAGGCCAACTAATGAAAAACTGTTTTTT
TRBJ2-7	once	TRBV10-3	-	CAISDWGTYEQYF	TGTGCCATCAGTGACTGGGGAACCTACGAGCAGTACTTC
TRBJ2-7	-	TRBV5-6	-	CASSLGQDYEQYF	TGTGCCAGCAGCTTGGGGCAGGACTACGAGCAGTACTTC
TRBJ1-2	-	TRBV6-1	-	CASRGTETNYGYTF	TGTGCCAGCAGGGGGACCGAGACTAACTATGGCTACACCTTC
TRBJ1-1	-	TRBV5-6	-	CASSLEGPNTEAFF	TGTGCCAGCAGCTTGGAGGGGCCGAACACTGAAGCTTTCTTT